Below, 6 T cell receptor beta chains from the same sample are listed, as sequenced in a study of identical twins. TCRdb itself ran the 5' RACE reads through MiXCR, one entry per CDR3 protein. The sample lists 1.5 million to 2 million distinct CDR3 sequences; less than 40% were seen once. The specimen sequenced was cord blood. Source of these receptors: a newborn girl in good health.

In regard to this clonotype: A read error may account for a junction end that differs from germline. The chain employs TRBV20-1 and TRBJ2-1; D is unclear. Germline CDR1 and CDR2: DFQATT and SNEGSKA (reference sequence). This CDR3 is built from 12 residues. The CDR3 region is CSARTSYNGQFF. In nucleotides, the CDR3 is TGCAGTGCTAGGACTTCCTACAATGGGCAGTTCTTC.

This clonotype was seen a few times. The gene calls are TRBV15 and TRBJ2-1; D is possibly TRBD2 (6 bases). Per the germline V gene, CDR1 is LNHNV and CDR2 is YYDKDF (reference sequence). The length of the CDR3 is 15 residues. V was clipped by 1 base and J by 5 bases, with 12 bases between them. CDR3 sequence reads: CATSRARLDDNEQFF. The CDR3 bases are TGTGCCACCAGCAGAGCCAGACTAGATGACAATGAGCAGTTCTTC.

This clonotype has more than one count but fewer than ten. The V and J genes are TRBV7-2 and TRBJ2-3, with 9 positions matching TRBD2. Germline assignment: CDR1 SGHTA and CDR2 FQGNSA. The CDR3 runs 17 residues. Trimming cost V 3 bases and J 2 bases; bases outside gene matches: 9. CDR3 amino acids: CASSFSFSGRLTDTQYF. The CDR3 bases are TGTGCCAGCAGCTTCTCATTTAGCGGGAGACTCACAGATACGCAGTATTTT. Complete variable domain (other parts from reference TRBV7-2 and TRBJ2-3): GAGVSQSPSNKVTEKGKDVELRCDPISGHTALYWYRQSLGQGLEFLIYFQGNSAPDKSGLPSDRFSAERTGGSVSTLTIQRTQQEDSAVYLCASSFSFSGRLTDTQYFGPGTRLTVL.

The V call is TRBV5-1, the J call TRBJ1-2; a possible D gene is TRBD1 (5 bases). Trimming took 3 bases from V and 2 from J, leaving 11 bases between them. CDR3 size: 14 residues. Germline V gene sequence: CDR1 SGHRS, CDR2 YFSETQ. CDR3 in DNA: TGCGCCAGCAGCTGGAGGGAGGGGAACTATGGCTACACCTTC. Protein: CASSWREGNYGYTF.

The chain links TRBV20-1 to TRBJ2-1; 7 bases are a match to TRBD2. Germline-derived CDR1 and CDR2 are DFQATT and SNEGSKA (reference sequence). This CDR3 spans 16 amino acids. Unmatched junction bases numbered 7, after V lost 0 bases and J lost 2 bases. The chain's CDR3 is CSARDPSGATYNEQFF. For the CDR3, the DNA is TGCAGTGCTAGAGATCCCAGCGGGGCTACCTACAATGAGCAGTTCTTC.

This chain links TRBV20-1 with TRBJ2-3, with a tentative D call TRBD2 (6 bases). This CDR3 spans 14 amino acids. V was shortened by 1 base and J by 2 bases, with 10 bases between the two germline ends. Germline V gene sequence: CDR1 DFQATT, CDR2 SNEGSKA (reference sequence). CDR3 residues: CSARAGVATDTQYF. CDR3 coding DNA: TGCAGTGCTAGAGCGGGAGTTGCCACAGATACGCAGTATTTT.